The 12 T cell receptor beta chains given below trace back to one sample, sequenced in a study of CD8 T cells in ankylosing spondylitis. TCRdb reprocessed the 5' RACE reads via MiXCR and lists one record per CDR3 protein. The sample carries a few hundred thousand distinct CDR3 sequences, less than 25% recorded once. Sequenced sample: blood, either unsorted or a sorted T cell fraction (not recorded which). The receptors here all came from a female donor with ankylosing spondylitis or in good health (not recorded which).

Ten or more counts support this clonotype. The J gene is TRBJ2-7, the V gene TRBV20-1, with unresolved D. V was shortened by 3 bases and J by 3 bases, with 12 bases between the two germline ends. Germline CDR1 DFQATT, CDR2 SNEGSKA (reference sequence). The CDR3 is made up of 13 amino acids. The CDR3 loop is CSASYTYSYEQYF. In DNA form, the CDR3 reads TGCAGTGCTAGCTACACTTACAGCTACGAGCAGTACTTC.

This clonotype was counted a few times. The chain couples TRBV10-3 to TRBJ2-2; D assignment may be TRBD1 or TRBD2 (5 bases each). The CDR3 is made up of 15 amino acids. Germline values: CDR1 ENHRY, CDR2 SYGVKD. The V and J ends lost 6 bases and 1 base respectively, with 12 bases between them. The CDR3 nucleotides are TGTGCCATCAGCACGGGACGGAGGAACACCGGGGAGCTGTTTTTT. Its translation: CAISTGRRNTGELFF.

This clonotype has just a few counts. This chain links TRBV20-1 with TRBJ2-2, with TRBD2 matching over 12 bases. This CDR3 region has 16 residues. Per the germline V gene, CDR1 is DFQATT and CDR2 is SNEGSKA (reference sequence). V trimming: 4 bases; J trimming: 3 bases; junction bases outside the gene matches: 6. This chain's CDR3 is CSAKTSGRLHTGELFF. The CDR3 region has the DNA TGCAGTGCTAAGACTAGCGGGAGACTCCACACCGGGGAGCTGTTTTTT.

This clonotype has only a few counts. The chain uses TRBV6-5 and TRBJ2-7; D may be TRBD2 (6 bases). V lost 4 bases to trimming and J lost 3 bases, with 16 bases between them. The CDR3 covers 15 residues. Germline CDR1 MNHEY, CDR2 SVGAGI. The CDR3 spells CASSSRREVNYEQYF. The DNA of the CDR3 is TGTGCCAGCAGTTCCCGCAGGGAGGTAAACTACGAGCAGTACTTC.

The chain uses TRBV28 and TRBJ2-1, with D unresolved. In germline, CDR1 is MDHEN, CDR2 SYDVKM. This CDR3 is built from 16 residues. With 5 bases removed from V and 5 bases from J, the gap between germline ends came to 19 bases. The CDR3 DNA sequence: TGTGCCAGCAGTCCAGCAGGCGGCCCGAGAAACAATGAGCAGTTCTTC. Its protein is CASSPAGGPRNNEQFF.

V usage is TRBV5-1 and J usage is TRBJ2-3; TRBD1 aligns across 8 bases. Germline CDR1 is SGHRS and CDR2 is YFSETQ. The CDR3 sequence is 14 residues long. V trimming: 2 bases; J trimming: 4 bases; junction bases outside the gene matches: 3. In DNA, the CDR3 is TGCGCCAGCAGCTTTCGGACAGGGCCAGATACGCAGTATTTT. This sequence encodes CASSFRTGPDTQYF. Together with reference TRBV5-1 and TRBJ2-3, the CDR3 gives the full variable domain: KAGVTQTPRYLIKTRGQQVTLSCSPISGHRSVSWYQQTPGQGLQFLFEYFSETQRNKGNFPGRFSGRQFSNSRSEMNVSTLELGDSALYLCASSFRTGPDTQYFGPGTRLTVL.

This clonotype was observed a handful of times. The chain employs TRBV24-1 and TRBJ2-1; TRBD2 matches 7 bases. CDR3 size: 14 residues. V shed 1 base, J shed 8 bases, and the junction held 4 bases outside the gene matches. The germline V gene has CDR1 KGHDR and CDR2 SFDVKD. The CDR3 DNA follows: TGTGCCACCAGTGATTTCCATACTAGCGATGAGCAGTTCTTC. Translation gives CATSDFHTSDEQFF.

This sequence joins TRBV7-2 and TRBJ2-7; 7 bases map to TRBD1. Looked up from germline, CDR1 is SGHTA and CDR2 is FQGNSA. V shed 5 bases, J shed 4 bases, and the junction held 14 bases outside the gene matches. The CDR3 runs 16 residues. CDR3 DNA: TGTGCCAGCAGCACCATAAGAGGGGGCGCCGGGTACGAGCAGTACTTC. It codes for CASSTIRGGAGYEQYF.

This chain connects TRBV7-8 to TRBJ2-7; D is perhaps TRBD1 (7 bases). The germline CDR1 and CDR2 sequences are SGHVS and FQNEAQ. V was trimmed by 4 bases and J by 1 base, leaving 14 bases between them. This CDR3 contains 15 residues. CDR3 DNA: TGTGCCAGCAGCTCCCAGACAGGGAGGTCCTACGAGCAGTACTTC. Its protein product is CASSSQTGRSYEQYF.

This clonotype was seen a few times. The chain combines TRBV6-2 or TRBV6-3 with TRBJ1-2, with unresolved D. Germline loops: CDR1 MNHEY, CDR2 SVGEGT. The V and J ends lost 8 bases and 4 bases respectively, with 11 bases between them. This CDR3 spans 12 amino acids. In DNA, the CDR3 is TGTGCCAGCTTTGGCGTCCTCTATGGCTACACCTTC. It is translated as CASFGVLYGYTF.

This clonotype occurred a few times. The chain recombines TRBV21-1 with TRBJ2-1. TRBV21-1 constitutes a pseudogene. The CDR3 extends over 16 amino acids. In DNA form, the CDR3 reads TGTGCCAGCAGCAAAGCGGAGCATCCTACCTACAATGAGCAGTTCTTC. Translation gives CASSKAEHPTYNEQFF.

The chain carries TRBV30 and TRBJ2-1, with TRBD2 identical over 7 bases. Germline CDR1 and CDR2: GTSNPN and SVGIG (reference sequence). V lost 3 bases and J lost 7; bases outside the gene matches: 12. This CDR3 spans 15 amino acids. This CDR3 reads CAWRTGEGVRNEQFF. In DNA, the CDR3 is TGTGCCTGGAGGACCGGGGAGGGAGTAAGGAATGAGCAGTTCTTC. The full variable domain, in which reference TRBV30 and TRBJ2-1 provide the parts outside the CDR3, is SQTIHQWPATLVQPVGSPLSLECTVEGTSNPNLYWYRQAAGRGLQLLFYSVGIGQISSEVPQNLSASRPQDRQFILSSKKLLLSDSGFYLCAWRTGEGVRNEQFFGPGTRLTVL.